This T cell receptor beta chain was obtained from a study of cytomegalovirus exposure and HLA in healthy donors. General study findings and limits: A later analysis found common viral pathogens apparently linked to several of the most significant clusters. The availability of immune exposure information extended only to CMV serostatus. Rarity marked most TCR sequences, yet some public TCRs occurred in many donors.

The primer mix had 60 Vbeta and 13 Jbeta primers. Generated by immunoSEQ multiplex PCR, the TCRdb table keeps only in-frame clones and is missing some. The table lists 160,000 or so clones, around 80% of them singletons. This CDR3 region has 15 residues. Germline CDR1 and CDR2: SGHTA and FQGNSA. The germline V and J ends were trimmed by 1 base and 2 bases, with 9 bases remaining between them. This clone was picked up a small number of times. Its matching antigen is unknown. Sequencing was performed on PBMCs. The gene calls are TRBV7-2 and TRBJ2-1; possible D gene TRBD1, 5 bases. The sequence came from a woman aged 18-29 years in good health and CMV-seronegative. The CDR3 coding sequence is TGTGCCAGCAGCTTAGAGTCACAGGCCTACAATGAGCAGTTCTTC. This encodes CASSLESQAYNEQFF.